The next 3 T cell receptor beta chains were all read from a single sample in a study of OX40 agonist ivuxolimab in advanced cancers. The protocol was immunoSEQ multiplex PCR, while the TCRdb copy is restricted to in-frame clones and leaves out a portion. The table records 50,000 to 70,000 clones, 80% to 90% of them present only once. Material: CD4+ or CD8+ T cells sorted from blood, obtained in a trial of the OX40 agonist ivuxolimab. These receptors all come from an adult with an advanced solid tumor such as melanoma, head and neck, liver or kidney cancer.

This clone appeared a few times. This chain uses TRBV7-9 with TRBJ2-3, with TRBD1 matching 7 bases. Looked up from germline, CDR1 is SEHNR and CDR2 is FQNEAQ (reference sequence). CDR3 size: 14 residues. The ends lost 2 bases at V and 4 bases at J; junction bases unmatched: 3. DNA of the CDR3: TGTGCCAGCAGCTTAAGAGGGGGCGCAGATACGCAGTATTTT. Its protein product is CASSLRGGADTQYF.

This chain links TRBV28 with TRBJ1-2, with D possibly matching TRBD1 (5 bases). This CDR3 contains 13 residues. The germline V gene encodes CDR1 MDHEN and CDR2 SYDVKM. V lost 7 bases and J 5 bases, leaving 14 bases between the germline ends. CDR3 sequence reads: CASIEQGRYGYTF. CDR3 in DNA: TGTGCCAGCATAGAGCAGGGAAGGTATGGCTACACCTTC.

The J gene is TRBJ2-7, the V gene TRBV6-1, with 9 bases identical to TRBD1. The CDR3 sequence is 14 residues long. Germline CDR1 MNHNS, CDR2 SASEGT. Trimming cost V 8 bases and J 1 base; bases outside gene matches: 6. DNA of the CDR3: TGTGCCAGCGATACAGGGGGCAGTTCCTACGAGCAGTACTTC. It yields the protein CASDTGGSSYEQYF.